The source of this T cell receptor (beta chain) is a study of spatial heterogeneity in lung cancer. Turning to the study itself: The mean occurrence of each unique TCR and UMI combination in raw reads exceeded eight. Regarding the study as a whole: The study found ubiquitous expanded tumor TCRs in blood more at resection than follow-up.

This clonotype was observed many times. What it binds is unknown. Time point described: sample taken at primary tumor resection. Whole RNA came from tumor, nontumor lung or frozen PBMC and was sequenced without being sorted. The germline gives CDR1 MGHRA, CDR2 YSYEKL. Unmatched junction bases numbered 12, after V lost 3 bases and J lost 4 bases. This CDR3 contains 18 residues. Via MiXCR, TCRdb re-called the 5' RACE reads, giving one row per CDR3 protein. The table lists 30,000 to 40,000 distinct CDR3 sequences, approximately 5.5% of them singletons. The TCR sequence derives from a female donor with early-stage non-small cell lung cancer. The sequenced sample was PBMCs, obtained at surgery. The chain employs TRBV4-1 and TRBJ2-1; the match to TRBD2 covers 10 bases. The CDR3 sequence: CASSHWPSGGPPYNEQFF. CDR3 coding DNA: TGCGCCAGCAGCCATTGGCCTAGCGGGGGTCCACCTTACAATGAGCAGTTCTTC.